This T cell receptor beta chain was documented in a study of control samples from healthy donors and cancer patients (dated by TCRdb to 2019 to 2021). Comment on this clone: No cognate antigen has been identified for it. Base qualities were left out, and no much larger clone turns up one base away.

Libraries were made using the immunoSEQ multiplex PCR assay. TCRdb provides this immuneACCESS table in a form limited to in-frame rearrangements. Some clones are lacking; in checked studies, under half of them reflect an unresolved V gene, and why the rest are absent is not known. For this sample there are some 140,000 clones; 75% to 90% appear just once. Of the sample, roughly 9% is held by the ten largest clones. The germline V gene supplies CDR1 KGHSH and CDR2 LQKENI. V is shortened by 5 bases, J by 7 bases, and the region joining them spans 21 bases. Its CDR3 holds 16 amino acids, cysteine through phenylalanine. Only the CDR3 part of the read is kept: 48 bases, read in frame from the first base.

The sequenced sample was blood. The sequence is built from TRBV18 and TRBJ2-1, and possibly TRBD2, on 6 matching bases. This clonotype originated in a woman between 25 and 40 years old in good health. The CDR3 reads as follows: CASSSPVGGSQNEQFF. At the DNA level, the sequence is TGTGCCAGCTCATCTCCCGTTGGGGGGAGTCAGAATGAGCAGTTCTTC.